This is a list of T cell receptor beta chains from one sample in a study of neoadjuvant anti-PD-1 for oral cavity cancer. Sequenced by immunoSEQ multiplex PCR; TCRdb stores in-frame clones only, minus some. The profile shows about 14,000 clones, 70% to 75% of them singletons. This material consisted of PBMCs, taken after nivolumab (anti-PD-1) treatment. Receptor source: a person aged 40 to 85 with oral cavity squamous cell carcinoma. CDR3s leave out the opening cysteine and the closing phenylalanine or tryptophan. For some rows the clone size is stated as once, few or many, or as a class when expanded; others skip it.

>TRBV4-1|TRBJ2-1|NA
ASSQVRILSYNEQF
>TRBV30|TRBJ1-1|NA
AWSRTGGRRDTEAF
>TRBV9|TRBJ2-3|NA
ASSVFGAGGRDTQY
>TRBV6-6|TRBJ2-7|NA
ASSYPQE
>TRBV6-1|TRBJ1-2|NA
ASSQQTGVRGYT
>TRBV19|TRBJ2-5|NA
ASSKLAGAQETQY
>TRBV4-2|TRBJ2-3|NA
ASSQDSRGAGDTQY
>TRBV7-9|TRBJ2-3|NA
ASSLRAGALTDTQY
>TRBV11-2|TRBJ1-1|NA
ASSSWAGMNTEAF
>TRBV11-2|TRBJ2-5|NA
ASSLGTEETQY
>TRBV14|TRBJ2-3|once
ASSQNSLIRRDTQY
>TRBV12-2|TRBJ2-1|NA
ASRLASGTRSSSYNEQF
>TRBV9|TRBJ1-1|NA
ASSRRVGTEAF
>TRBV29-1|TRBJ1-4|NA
SAGQATNEKLF
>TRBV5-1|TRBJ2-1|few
ASSPGTGVYNEQF
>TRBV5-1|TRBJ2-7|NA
ASSLEPGTRIREQY
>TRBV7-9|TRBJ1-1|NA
ASSSTPGRAGTEAF
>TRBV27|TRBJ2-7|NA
ASSQTGGMRYEQY
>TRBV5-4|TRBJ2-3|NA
ASSSGLAGGYLSTDTQY
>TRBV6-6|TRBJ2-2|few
ASSYTSGSGGELF
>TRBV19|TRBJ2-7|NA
ASSIQGLVRTYEQY
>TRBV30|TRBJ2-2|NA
AWSARPGQGPSNTGELF
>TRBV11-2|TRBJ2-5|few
ASSPRGQETQY
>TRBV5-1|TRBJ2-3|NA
ASSPYIDRFTDTQY